These 6 T cell receptor beta chains originate from one sample sequenced in a study of cytomegalovirus exposure and HLA in healthy donors. The PCR had 60 Vbeta and 13 Jbeta primers. Here immunoSEQ multiplex PCR was the method, and the copy in TCRdb shows in-frame clones only, minus some. There are some 110,000 clones in the sample; just over 70% occur only once, and roughly 0.76% lies in the top ten. The sequencing input was PBMCs. The receptors shown here come from a boy between 5 and 17 years old in good health and CMV-seronegative.

The sample holds one count of this clone. The genes are TRBV9 and TRBJ2-3; tentative D call: TRBD2 (6 bases). CDR1 is SGDLS and CDR2 is YYNGEE in the germline V gene. This CDR3 comprises 15 residues. Trimming took 6 bases from V and 0 from J, leaving 14 bases between them. The CDR3 spells CASTPGAGSTDTQYF. DNA of the CDR3: TGTGCCAGCACCCCCGGAGCGGGCAGCACAGATACGCAGTATTTT.

J is TRBJ2-7 and V is TRBV4-3; D might be TRBD2 (6 bases). The germline V gene encodes CDR1 LGHNA and CDR2 YSLEER. This CDR3 contains 16 residues. Trimming shortened V by 0 bases and J by 7 bases, and 19 bases separated the two germline ends. CDR3 loop: CASSQDVGTPSGEQYF. In DNA, the CDR3 is TGCGCCAGCAGCCAAGATGTAGGGACTCCCTCGGGGGAGCAGTACTTC.

There are a few counts of this clone. This sequence joins TRBV19 and TRBJ2-2; unclear D gene. Germline V gene sequence: CDR1 LNHDA, CDR2 SQIVND (reference sequence). This CDR3 comprises 12 residues. Trimming left V 6 bases short and J 6 bases short, with 8 bases between. The CDR3: CASSAFPGELFF. The CDR3, as DNA: TGTGCCAGTAGCGCGTTTCCCGGGGAGCTGTTTTTT. Full variable domain (remainder filled in from reference TRBV19 and TRBJ2-2): DGGITQSPKYLFRKEGQNVTLSCEQNLNHDAMYWYRQDPGQGLRLIYYSQIVNDFQKGDIAEGYSVSREKKESFPLTVTSAQKNPTAFYLCASSAFPGELFFGEGSRLTVL.

The chain recombines TRBV11-3 with TRBJ2-1; TRBD2 aligns across 7 bases. Germline CDR1 SGHNT, CDR2 YENEEA. This CDR3 region has 15 residues. V was pared by 5 bases and J by 4 bases, with 8 bases of the junction left unmatched. The chain's CDR3 is CASSRGTTEYNEQFF. CDR3 nucleotides: TGTGCCAGCAGCCGAGGGACTACCGAATACAATGAGCAGTTCTTC.

The rearrangement uses TRBV6-5 and TRBJ1-2; maybe TRBD1 (5 bases). Between the trimmed V and J ends, which lost 6 bases and 3 bases, there was a span of 17 bases. Germline CDR1 MNHEY, CDR2 SVGAGI. This CDR3 has 15 residues. The CDR3 DNA sequence: TGTGCCAGCAGCCCCACGGGGGGAGGGGACTATGGCTACACCTTC. Its translation: CASSPTGGGDYGYTF.

With respect to this clone: Without the conserved terminal phenylalanine or tryptophan, this CDR3 likely stems from a read error. This chain joins TRBV29-1 and TRBJ1-1; D is unresolved. The V gene's germline CDR1 is SQVTM and CDR2 ANQGSEA. CDR3 length: 12 residues. Trimming removed 5 bases from V and 1 base from J, with 8 bases in between. CDR3 loop: CSVLEENTEAFV. DNA for the CDR3: TGCAGCGTTCTGGAGGAGAACACTGAAGCTTTCGTT.